This TCR beta chain was obtained from a study of OX40 agonist ivuxolimab in advanced cancers. Looked up from germline, CDR1 is MDHEN and CDR2 is SYDVKM. CDR3 size: 14 residues. V was clipped by 5 bases and J by 2 bases; unmatched bases: 5. Clones were sequenced by immunoSEQ multiplex PCR, and TCRdb holds only the in-frame ones, with some missing. The table lists 42,000 or so clones, more than 80% of them singletons. Sequences were derived from CD4+ or CD8+ T cells sorted from blood, sampled in a trial of the OX40 agonist ivuxolimab. The chain has TRBV28 and TRBJ2-5, with 7 bases that match TRBD2. The receptor's source is an adult with an advanced solid tumor such as melanoma, head and neck, liver or kidney cancer. CDR3 protein: CASSIGTIQETQYF. The CDR3 nucleotides are TGTGCCAGCAGTATCGGGACTATACAAGAGACCCAGTACTTC.